This T cell receptor (beta chain) was sequenced for a study of molecular identifiers for immune sequencing clone quantification (dated by TCRdb to between 2018 and 2020). Concerning the study at large: In a replicate experiment, RNA from about 19,000 or 110,000 naive CD8 T cells was split into five aliquots, four of which were sequenced. CD8 T cells were used in a methods study to benchmark molecular-identifier clustering-based TCR repertoire sequencing (MIDCIRS) and TCR RNA copy counting. Broader findings and caveats from the paper: In CMV-specific effector cells, over 97% of molecules were held by clones above 20 RNA copies, whereas under 1% of molecules were held by such clones in naive cells. Without barcode sub-clustering, chimeric consensus sequences inflated TCR diversity; chimeras reached as high as 47%. Highly expanded clone sizes could be underestimated because identical TCR molecules may share a barcode. Spiked-in Jurkat TCR RNA equal to a single cell's worth was reported to be detectable even within one million naive CD8 T cells. The naive libraries included spiked-in Jurkat TCR RNA (around 9 copies' worth), and this RNA is not part of the donor repertoire. Modeling gave roughly 2.9 recovered TCR RNA copies per cell versus around 10 by digital PCR, implying approximately 30% capture efficiency.

From cysteine to phenylalanine, the CDR3 is 15 amino acids long. Only CDR3 DNA is held: 45 bases, read in frame from base 1. The germline V and J ends show losses of 6 bases and 2 bases respectively, and no gene match explains 5 bases of the junction. With regard to this clonotype: What this receptor recognizes is not known. No quality values exist for individual bases; no much larger clone is one base distant.

Naive CD8 T cell libraries were made from around 20,000 to 1,000,000 sorted cells using 10%, 30% or 50% of purified RNA. Naive CD8 T cells, defined as CD8+CD4-CCR7+CD45RA+, were FACS-sorted into RLT Plus buffer on a BD FACSAria II. To test detection sensitivity, Jurkat RNA equivalent to roughly eleven TCR copies was spiked into samples of roughly 18,000-1,100,000 naive CD8 T cells. Enrichment of CD8 T cells was done with RosetteSep CD8+ T Cell Enrichment Cocktail plus Ficoll-Paque, and ACK red cell lysis came afterward. Libraries came from PCR. TCRdb shows the sequencer as Illumina HiSeq 4000. Bulk TCR libraries were prepared as previously described, using TCR primers listed in Table S5. Purification of total RNA was performed with the Qiagen AllPrep DNA/RNA kit. Reads from multiple sequencing runs of the same library were pooled before analysis. As for how the authors treated the data: Reads were retained only if their TCR constant sequence matched exactly, and those retained reads were trimmed to 150 nt and grouped according to their 12-nt molecular barcodes. Reads in each barcode group were sub-clustered using a 15% Levenshtein threshold, and a quality-weighted consensus sequence was built for each RNA molecule. Non-functional sequences were removed, as were lower-count sequences one edit away from another. Based on fitting two negative binomial distributions, any barcode sub-cluster with under 20% of the maximum read count was discarded. Using fastp trimming at Q25 and MiXCR clonotype assembly, TCRdb reanalyzed the public sequencing data and kept in-frame beta chains. A single entry per CDR3 protein holds the most common genes and DNA from its merged rows. These V and J calls derive from TCRdb rather than the authors' analysis. The sample table records under 600,000 distinct CDR3 sequences; 20% to 25% of these occur just once. Clones ranked in the top ten supply 0.7% to 1% of the sample.

Sequenced input: naive CD8+ T cells from blood, with Jurkat cell RNA spiked in. This sample's cell subset or site label indicates: FACS-sorted CD8+CD4-CCR7+CD45RA+ naive T cells. The rearrangement joined TRBV12-3 or TRBV12-4 to TRBJ2-1; 9 middle bases align to TRBD1. The clonotype comes from a human donor in good health. Some libraries in this study had Jurkat cell RNA spiked in. The CDR3 sequence is CASSGTGLAYNEQFF. The DNA is as follows: TGTGCCAGCAGCGGGACAGGGCTGGCCTACAATGAGCAGTTCTTC.